This T cell receptor beta chain came from a study of CD8 T cells in ankylosing spondylitis. The table lists this clonotype with a few counts. Its antigen is currently unknown. Findings and limits, study-wide: Earlier work had already found some motif variants in reactive arthritis synovial fluid and blood. Typical of ankylosing spondylitis blood, it appeared, was a TCR beta motif of under 10 highly homologous variants.

Each CDR3 protein gets one entry after TCRdb re-called the 5' RACE reads with MiXCR. The repertoire holds some 140,000 distinct CDR3 sequences, with 6.5% to 8.5% as singletons. The CDR3 is made up of 16 amino acids. Losses at the gene ends were 4 bases for V and 2 bases for J; bases not matched to a gene: 2. Germline V CDR1 and CDR2: SGHRS, YFSETQ. This receptor was taken from a male donor with ankylosing spondylitis. Sequenced material: synovial fluid, either unsorted or a sorted T cell fraction (not recorded which). The chain links TRBV5-1 to TRBJ2-2; 13 bases are a match to TRBD2. CDR3 coding DNA: TGCGCCAGCAGCGAGGGACTAGCGGGAAACACCGGGGAGCTGTTTTTT. It codes for CASSEGLAGNTGELFF.